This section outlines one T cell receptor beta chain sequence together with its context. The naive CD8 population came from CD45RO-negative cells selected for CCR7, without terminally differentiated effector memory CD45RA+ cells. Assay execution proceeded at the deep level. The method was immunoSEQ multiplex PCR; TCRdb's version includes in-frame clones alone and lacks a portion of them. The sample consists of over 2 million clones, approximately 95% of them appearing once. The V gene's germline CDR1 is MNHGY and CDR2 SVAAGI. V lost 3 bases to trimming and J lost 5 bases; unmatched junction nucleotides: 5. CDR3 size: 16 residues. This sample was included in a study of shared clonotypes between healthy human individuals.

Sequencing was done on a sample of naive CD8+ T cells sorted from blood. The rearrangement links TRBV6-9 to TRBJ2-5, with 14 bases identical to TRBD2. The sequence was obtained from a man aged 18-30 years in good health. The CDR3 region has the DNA TGTGCCAGCAGTTACGAGACTAGCGGGGGGGGCGAGACCCAGTACTTC. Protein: CASSYETSGGGETQYF.